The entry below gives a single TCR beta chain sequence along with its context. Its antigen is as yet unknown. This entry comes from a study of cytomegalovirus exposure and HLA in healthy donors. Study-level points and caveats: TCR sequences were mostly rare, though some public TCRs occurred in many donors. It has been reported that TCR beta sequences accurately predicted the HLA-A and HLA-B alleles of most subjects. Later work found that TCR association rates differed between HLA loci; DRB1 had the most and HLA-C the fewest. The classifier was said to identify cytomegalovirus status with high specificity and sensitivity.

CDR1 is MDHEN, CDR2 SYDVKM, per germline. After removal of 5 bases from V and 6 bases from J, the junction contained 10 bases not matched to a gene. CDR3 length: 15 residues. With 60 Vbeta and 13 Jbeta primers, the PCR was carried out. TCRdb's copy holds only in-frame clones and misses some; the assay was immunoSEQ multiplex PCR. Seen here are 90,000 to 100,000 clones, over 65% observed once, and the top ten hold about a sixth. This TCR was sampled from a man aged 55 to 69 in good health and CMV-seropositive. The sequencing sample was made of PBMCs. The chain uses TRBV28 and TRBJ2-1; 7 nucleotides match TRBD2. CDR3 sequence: CASSPGGRGANEQFF. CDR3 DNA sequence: TGTGCCAGCAGTCCCGGGGGGAGAGGGGCCAATGAGCAGTTCTTC.